Shown below are 3 T cell receptor beta chains from a single sample sequenced in a study of CD8+CD57+ T cells in acquired aplastic anemia. For CDR3 and TCR beta VDJ profiling, genomic DNA was the template used. MiXCR, applied by TCRdb to the reads, yields one record per CDR3 protein. The sample contains 450,000 to 600,000 distinct CDR3 sequences, around 30% of which appear only once. Selection for sequencing was limited to patients who had shown CD8+CD57+ cell expansion by flow cytometry. Source material: sorted CD4+, CD8+, or CD8+CD57+ T cells (not recorded which) from PBMCs. All receptors derive from a human donor with aplastic anemia.

This clonotype appeared many times. The chain recombines TRBV19 with TRBJ1-1, with no clear D. Deletions cut 6 bases from V and 1 base from J, with 15 bases between. Germline CDR1 and CDR2: LNHDA and SQIVND (reference sequence). This CDR3 is 15 amino acids long. CDR3 sequence (DNA): TGTGCCAGTAGAGGCAGGCCCTCTGAGAACACTGAAGCTTTCTTT. Translated: CASRGRPSENTEAFF.

This clonotype has more than one count but fewer than ten. The chain is built from TRBV5-4 and TRBJ1-6; D unresolved. The CDR3 spans 14 residues. Germline assignment: CDR1 SGHNT and CDR2 YYREEE (reference sequence). Trimming cost V 2 bases and J 6 bases, with 9 bases left between them. CDR3: CASSFGQFNSPLHF. CDR3 nucleotide sequence: TGTGCCAGCAGCTTTGGCCAGTTTAATTCACCCCTCCACTTT.

About this clonotype: Since a much larger clone is just one base distant, this may be a read error. The rearrangement uses TRBV19 and TRBJ1-1; 7 nucleotides line up with TRBD1. V lost 2 bases to trimming and J lost 3 bases; unmatched junction nucleotides: 0. Per germline, CDR1 LNHDA and CDR2 SQIVND (reference sequence). The CDR3 is 13 residues long. The CDR3 region has the DNA TGTGCCAGTAGTATAACAGGGGACACTGAAGCTTTCTTT. Translation: CASSITGDTEAFF.